The clone carrying this TCR beta chain was counted a single time. Its antigen is not known. The data were obtained in a study of T cell responses to AZD1222 COVID-19 vaccine. Assay used: immunoSEQ multiplex PCR; TCRdb lists only in-frame clones, some missing. The repertoire includes about 100,000 clones, over 75% of them detected once, and 3.5% to 4.5% sits in the top ten. Findings and caveats of the study: Breadth and depth of Spike-specific TCRs rose after two AZD1222 doses. Reportedly, nearly half of unique spike TCRs recognized epitopes outside B.1.351/B.1.1.7 mutations.

This sample comprised peripheral blood, obtained on day 0 of MenACWY control vaccination. This TCR was recovered from an adult in good health.

The CDR3 DNA sequence: TGTGCCAGCAGCGACGGGGCTCTAGCTTTCTTT. It is translated as CASSDGALAFF. V gene TRBV2 combines with J gene TRBJ1-1; D possibly corresponds to TRBD1 (5 bases). This CDR3 has 11 residues. V was trimmed by 6 bases and J by 10 bases, leaving 12 bases between them. Germline lookup yields CDR1 SNHLY and CDR2 FYNNEI. Complete variable domain (other parts from reference TRBV2 and TRBJ1-1): EPEVTQTPSHQVTQMGQEVILRCVPISNHLYFYWYRQILGQKVEFLVSFYNNEISEKSEIFDDQFSVERPDGSNFTLKIRSTKLEDSAMYFCASSDGALAFFGQGTRLTVV.